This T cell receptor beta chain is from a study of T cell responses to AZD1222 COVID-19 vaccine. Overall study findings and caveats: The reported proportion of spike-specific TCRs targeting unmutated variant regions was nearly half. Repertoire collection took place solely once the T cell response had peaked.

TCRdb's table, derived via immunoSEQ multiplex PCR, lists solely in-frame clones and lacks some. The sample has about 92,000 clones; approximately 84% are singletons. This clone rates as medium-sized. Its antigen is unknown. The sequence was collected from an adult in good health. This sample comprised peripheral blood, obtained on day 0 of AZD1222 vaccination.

The CDR3 DNA reads as TGTGCCAGCAGTGAGAGACAGGGCACTCAGCCCCAGCATTTT. Protein product: CASSERQGTQPQHF. The V gene is TRBV25-1, the J gene TRBJ1-5; 7 bases are shared with TRBD1. The CDR3 has 14 residues. Germline assignment: CDR1 MGHDK and CDR2 SYGVNS. The J segment lost 6 bases and the V segment lost 3 bases, leaving 5 bases of the junction unmatched.